This T cell receptor beta chain was captured by sequencing in a study of follicular helper T cells after annual influenza vaccination. Study-wide points: Successive annual vaccinations recalled a recurrent oligoclonal ICOS+CD38+ cTfh response with influenza-specific clonotypes. ICOS-CD38- cTfh most often held earlier Day 7 ICOS+CD38+ clones.

Trimming cost V 4 bases and J 5 bases; bases outside gene matches: 1. CDR3 length: 14 amino acids. CDR1 is WNHNN and CDR2 is SYGVQD in the germline V gene (reference sequence). Described time point: 2015-2016 season, 7 days after influenza vaccination. Vaccine contraindications, substance abuse, HIV/AIDS, active malignancy and active illness excluded donors. Between 40 and 100 mL of blood was drawn per time point. Generated by immunoSEQ multiplex PCR, the TCRdb table keeps only in-frame clones and is missing some. In the table there are 10,000 to 11,000 clones, 80% to 90% of which are singletons. Notes on this clone: Its specificity is not known.

This TCR derives from an adult who received the influenza vaccine. This material consisted of CXCR5+ CD38- circulating T follicular helper cells from blood, taken 7 days after influenza vaccination. Subset here: circulating Tfh, non-naive CD4+CXCR5+PD-1+ (ICOS+CD38+ or ICOS-CD38-). The chain uses TRBV10-1 and TRBJ2-1; TRBD2 matches at 11 bases. CDR3 nucleotides: TGCGCCAGCAGTGTTAGCGGGGGGGACAATGAGCAGTTCTTC. Translated, it gives CASSVSGGDNEQFF.